This T cell receptor beta chain was captured in a study of CD8+CD57+ T cells in acquired aplastic anemia. This clonotype was recorded a few times. The template for TCR beta VDJ and CDR3 sequence profiling was genomic DNA. TCRdb passed the reads through MiXCR, listing each CDR3 protein once. In the table there are about 160,000 distinct CDR3 sequences, approximately 40% of which are singletons. The CDR3 is made up of 17 amino acids. The germline V gene encodes CDR1 SGHKS and CDR2 YYEKEE (reference sequence). V lost 0 bases and J 2 bases, leaving 15 bases between the germline ends. Sequencing was done on a sample of sorted CD4+, CD8+, or CD8+CD57+ T cells (not recorded which) from PBMCs. This sequence originates from a human donor in good health. The V gene is TRBV5-5, the J gene TRBJ1-3; maybe TRBD1 (5 bases). The CDR3 sequence is CASSLEFDSRTGNTIYF. CDR3 coding DNA: TGTGCCAGCAGCTTGGAATTCGACAGTCGGACTGGAAACACCATATATTTT.